The entry that follows covers one TCR beta chain sequence. Its antigen is unidentified. Unique molecular identifiers were built into the TCRbeta library. TCRdb analysed the PCR reads with MiXCR anew, one entry per CDR3 protein. The table has 350,000 to 500,000 distinct CDR3 sequences, approximately 41% seen once. This record belongs to a study of T-cell reconstitution after alpha-beta-depleted transplantation in children. V was cut by 3 bases and J by 7 bases, with 10 bases left in between. The CDR3 has 11 residues. The germline CDR1 and CDR2 sequences are DFQATT and SNEGSKA (reference sequence). General observations from the study: Some patients' high day-60 TCRbeta diversity was attributed to recipient cells surviving conditioning. Expanded graft clones numbering several hundred reportedly gave rise to alpha-beta T cells about two months after transplant. T-cell numbers and diversity, one year after transplant, stemmed largely from T cells that were newly produced.

The material sequenced was PBMCs, taken before TCRalphabeta/CD19-depleted stem cell transplant. The V call is TRBV20-1, the J call TRBJ2-7, with D uncertain. This clonotype was obtained from a girl aged 2-10 years with aplastic anemia, due to receive a stem cell transplant. The CDR3 protein is CSARGLGEQYF. The CDR3 bases are TGCAGTGCTAGGGGTTTGGGGGAGCAGTACTTC.